Sequencing of this TCR beta chain was carried out in a study of control samples from healthy donors and cancer patients. Comments on this clone: The junction shows a germline mismatch at one end, possibly a read error.

The CDR3 extends over 13 amino acids. From germline, CDR1 is MNHEY and CDR2 SVGEGT. Produced via immunoSEQ multiplex PCR; TCRdb's table is partial and in-frame only. The sample gives approximately 160,000 clones, about 93% of which show up once; approximately 0.7% is in the top ten. The sequencing input was blood. The rearrangement links TRBV6-2 or TRBV6-3 to TRBJ2-1; 7 nucleotides align to TRBD2. This sequence originates from a woman aged 25 to 39 in good health. The CDR3 protein is CASSFRDYHEQFF. As DNA, the CDR3 is TGTGCCAGCAGTTTCCGGGACTACCATGAGCAGTTCTTC.